This T cell receptor beta chain was sequenced in a study of T cell repertoires in cytomegalovirus infection (dated by TCRdb to the late 2010s). Concerning the study at large: Peptide stimulations targeted recently identified HLA-C-restricted CMV epitopes, whose presentation resists viral immunomodulation, together with well-studied HLA-B-restricted epitopes. Because public TCR beta signatures pointed to carriage of CMV infection together with the matching HLA type, the HLA type of each donor mattered for the analysis.

For sequencing, an Illumina HiSeq 1500 was employed. In-frame beta chains were kept once TCRdb had trimmed the public reads at Q25 with fastp and called clones with MiXCR. All rows with the same CDR3 protein become a single entry with the most common DNA and genes. Recorded for this sample are about 130,000 distinct CDR3 sequences; more than 30% of them occurred a single time. Around 54% of the sample lies in the top ten. On this clonotype itself: The antigen it binds to is not known. Base qualities are not recorded, but no much larger clone differs from it by a single base.

Sample treatment or condition, as interpreted from the label and publication: in vitro stimulation with specific CMV peptide epitopes to enrich CMV-specific T cells. What the study reported, not specific to this receptor: Carriers of CMV infection plus the relevant HLA type were discriminated by the cumulative frequency of public TCR beta family members in the study cohort and in an independent roughly 350-donor cohort. The ex vivo response was dominated by HLA-C-restricted CMV-specific TCR beta clonotypes, which also provided the single most frequent clonotype in two of eight donors.

V is cut back by 5 bases and J by 4 bases, with 4 bases in the junction unmatched. CDR1 and CDR2, looked up from the germline V gene (reference sequence), are MNHEY and SMNVEV. Spanning cysteine to phenylalanine, the CDR3 consists of 13 amino acids. Only CDR3 DNA remains: 39 bases, in frame from the first base. The V gene is TRBV27 and the J gene is TRBJ1-1; the central 7 bases match TRBD1. The starting material was CD8+ T cells from cultured PBMCs, obtained from culture after CMV antigen stimulation. This sequence was found in a human donor in good health (CMV status not recorded). Some clones in this sample may be carry-over from other donors' samples. The CDR3 loop reads CASSPRGSTEAFF. The DNA sequence follows: TGTGCCAGCAGTCCCAGGGGGAGCACTGAAGCTTTCTTT.